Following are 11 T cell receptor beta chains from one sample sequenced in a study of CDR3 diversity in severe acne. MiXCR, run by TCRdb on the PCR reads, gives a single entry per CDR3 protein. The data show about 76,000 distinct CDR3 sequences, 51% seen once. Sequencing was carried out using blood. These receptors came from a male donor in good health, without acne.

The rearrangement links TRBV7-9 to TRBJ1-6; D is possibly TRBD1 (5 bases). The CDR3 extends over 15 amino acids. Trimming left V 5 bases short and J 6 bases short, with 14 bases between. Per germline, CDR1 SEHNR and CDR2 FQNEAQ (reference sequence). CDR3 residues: CASSRGGAVNSPLHF. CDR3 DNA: TGTGCCAGCAGCCGGGGCGGGGCAGTTAATTCACCCCTCCACTTT.

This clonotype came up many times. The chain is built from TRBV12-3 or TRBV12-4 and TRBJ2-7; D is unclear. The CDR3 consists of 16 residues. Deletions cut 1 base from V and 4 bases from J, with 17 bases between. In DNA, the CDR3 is TGTGCCAGCAGTTTAGTTCGTACGACGGACCAATACGAGCAGTACTTC. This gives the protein CASSLVRTTDQYEQYF.

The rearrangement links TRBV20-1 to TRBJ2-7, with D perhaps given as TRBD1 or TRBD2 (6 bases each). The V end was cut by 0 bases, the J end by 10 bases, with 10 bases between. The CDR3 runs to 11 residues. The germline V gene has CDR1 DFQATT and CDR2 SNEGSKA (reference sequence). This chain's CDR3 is CSAREGGDQYF. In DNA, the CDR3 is TGCAGTGCTAGAGAGGGGGGCGACCAGTACTTC.

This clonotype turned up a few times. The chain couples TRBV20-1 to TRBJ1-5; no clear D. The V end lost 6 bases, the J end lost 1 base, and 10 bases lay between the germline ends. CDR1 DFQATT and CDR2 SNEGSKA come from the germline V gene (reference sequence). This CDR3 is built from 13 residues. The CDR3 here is CSATPHSNQPQHF. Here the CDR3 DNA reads TGCAGTGCAACCCCCCACAGCAATCAGCCCCAGCATTTT.

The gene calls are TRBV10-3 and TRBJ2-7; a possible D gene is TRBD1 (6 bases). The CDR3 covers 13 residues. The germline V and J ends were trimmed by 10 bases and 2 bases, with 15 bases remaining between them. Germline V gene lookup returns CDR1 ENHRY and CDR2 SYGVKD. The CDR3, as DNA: TGTGCCAGCGGCTCCACAGGGACCTACGAGCAGTACTTC. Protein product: CASGSTGTYEQYF.

The CDR3 reads CATSDRARYF. The CDR3 region has the DNA TGTGCCACCAGTGACCGAGCCCGGTACTTC. The rearrangement joins TRBV24-1 to TRBJ2-5; D uncertain. The CDR3 extends over 10 amino acids. The germline V gene has CDR1 KGHDR and CDR2 SFDVKD. V lost 4 bases, J lost 13 bases, and 9 bases lay in between.

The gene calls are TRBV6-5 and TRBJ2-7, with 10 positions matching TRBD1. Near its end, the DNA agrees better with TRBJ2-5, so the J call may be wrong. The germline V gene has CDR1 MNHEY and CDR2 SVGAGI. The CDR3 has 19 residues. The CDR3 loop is CASSYSQSGGQGVWETQYF. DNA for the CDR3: TGTGCCAGCAGTTACTCGCAGAGCGGCGGACAGGGGGTTTGGGAGACCCAGTACTTC.

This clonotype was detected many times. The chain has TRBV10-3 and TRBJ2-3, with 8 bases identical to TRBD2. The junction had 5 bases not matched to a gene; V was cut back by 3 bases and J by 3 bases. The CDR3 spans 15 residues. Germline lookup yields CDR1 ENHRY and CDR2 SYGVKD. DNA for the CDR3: TGTGCCATCAGTGACGGAGCGGGAGTTACAGATACGCAGTATTTT. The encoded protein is CAISDGAGVTDTQYF.

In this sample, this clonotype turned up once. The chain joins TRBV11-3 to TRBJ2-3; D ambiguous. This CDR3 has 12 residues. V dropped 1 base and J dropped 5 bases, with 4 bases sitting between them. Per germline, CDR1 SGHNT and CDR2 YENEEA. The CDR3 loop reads CASSLGRDTQYF. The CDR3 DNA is TGTGCCAGCAGCTTAGGACGAGATACGCAGTATTTT.

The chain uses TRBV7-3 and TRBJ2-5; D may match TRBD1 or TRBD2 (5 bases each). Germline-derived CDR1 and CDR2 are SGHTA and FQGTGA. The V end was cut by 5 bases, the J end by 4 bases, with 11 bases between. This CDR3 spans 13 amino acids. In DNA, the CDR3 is TGTGCCAGCAGCCCCCCAGGGAGAGAGACCCAGTACTTC. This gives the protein CASSPPGRETQYF.

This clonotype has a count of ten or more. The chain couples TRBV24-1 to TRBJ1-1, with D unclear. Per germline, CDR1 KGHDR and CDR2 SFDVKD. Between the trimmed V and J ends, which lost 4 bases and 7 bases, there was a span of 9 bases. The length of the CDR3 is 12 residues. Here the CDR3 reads CATSEGRGEAFF. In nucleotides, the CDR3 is TGTGCCACCAGTGAAGGGAGAGGTGAAGCTTTCTTT.